Sequencing of this TCR beta chain was carried out in a study of monozygotic twins with inflammatory bowel disease. It was roughly 3.5 ug of total RNA that each TCR library used. TCRdb reprocessed the 5' RACE reads and keeps a single row for each CDR3 protein, giving no DNA. The clone table shows more than 120,000 distinct CDR3 sequences, with the ten largest holding roughly 2.5%. Findings and limits, study-wide: Among twins, concordant and discordant pairs did not differ in repertoire similarity, possibly from limited power. Diversity of TCRbeta measured by inverse Simpson was lower in IBD patients than in healthy co-twins.

With respect to this clonotype: No antigen is known for it.

Germline assignment: CDR1 SGHAT and CDR2 FQDESV (reference sequence). This CDR3 has 16 residues. The sample consisted of blood. The source is a human donor with ulcerative colitis or Crohn's disease, or a healthy co-twin of an affected twin (not recorded which). The V gene is TRBV11-1, the J gene TRBJ2-3; the TCRdb D gene call, TRBD1, has no DNA to confirm it. The CDR3 region is CASSVWDRGDGDTQYF.